The TCR beta chain under discussion was sequenced for a study of shared clonotypes between healthy human individuals. V was pared by 0 bases and J by 4 bases, with 9 bases between. Germline V gene sequence: CDR1 GTSNPN, CDR2 SVGIG (reference sequence). The CDR3 extends over 14 amino acids. This clone was observed a single time. Its target is unknown. Assay: immunoSEQ multiplex PCR; the TCRdb copy retains only in-frame clones and omits some. The data contain millions of clones, around 94% of them singletons. General study points: Relative to clonotypes present in all four donors, those not shared had lower generation probabilities. The expectation was that sequencing depth would affect clonotype sharing among donors.

J is TRBJ2-2 and V is TRBV30; D remains unclear. Specimen: naive CD4+ T cells sorted from blood. The subset denotes: CD45RA+ positively selected. The receptor's source is a young man in good health. The chain's CDR3 is CAWSVSLITGELFF. The DNA of the CDR3 is TGTGCCTGGAGTGTAAGCCTCATCACCGGGGAGCTGTTTTTT.